These 27 T cell receptor beta chains came from one sample sequenced in a study of OX40 agonist ivuxolimab in advanced cancers. Profiling relied on immunoSEQ multiplex PCR, and the TCRdb table lists in-frame clones only, not all of them. This table has 65,000 to 75,000 clones, around 87% appearing once. Source: CD4+ or CD8+ T cells sorted from blood, taken in a trial of the OX40 agonist ivuxolimab. These receptors were collected from an adult with an advanced solid tumor such as melanoma, head and neck, liver or kidney cancer.

The chain joins TRBV5-1 to TRBJ2-3; TRBD1 matches 9 bases. With 5 bases clipped from V and 3 bases from J, the junction kept 4 bases outside the gene matches. CDR3 length: 14 residues. The germline V gene has CDR1 SGHRS and CDR2 YFSETQ. The CDR3 protein is CASRGTGLTDTQYF. In nucleotides, the CDR3 is TGCGCCAGCAGGGGGACAGGGTTGACAGATACGCAGTATTTT. The full variable domain, rest sourced from reference TRBV5-1 and TRBJ2-3, is KAGVTQTPRYLIKTRGQQVTLSCSPISGHRSVSWYQQTPGQGLQFLFEYFSETQRNKGNFPGRFSGRQFSNSRSEMNVSTLELGDSALYLCASRGTGLTDTQYFGPGTRLTVL.

The chain couples TRBV14 to TRBJ2-3, with D unclear. This CDR3 contains 15 residues. Between the trimmed V and J ends, which lost 4 bases and 6 bases, there was a span of 17 bases. Germline values: CDR1 SGHDN, CDR2 FVKESK. This CDR3 is CASSRSGRLPDTQYF. The CDR3 DNA reads as TGTGCCAGCAGCCGCTCCGGGCGGCTACCCGATACGCAGTATTTT.

The J gene is TRBJ1-1, the V gene TRBV18; D possibly corresponds to TRBD1 (6 bases). V was shortened by 5 bases and J by 3 bases, with 16 bases between the two germline ends. Germline-derived CDR1 and CDR2 are KGHSH and LQKENI. CDR3 length: 15 amino acids. CDR3 in amino acids: CASSLGGRTDTEAFF. As DNA, the CDR3 is TGTGCCAGCTCATTGGGGGGCAGAACCGACACTGAAGCTTTCTTT.

The chain carries TRBV28 and TRBJ2-3; D tentatively reads TRBD1 or TRBD2 (5 bases each). Germline CDR1 reads MDHEN; CDR2 reads SYDVKM. The CDR3 covers 13 residues. V lost 4 bases and J 4 bases, leaving 9 bases between the germline ends. The CDR3 spells CASSSGSSDTQYF. In DNA form, the CDR3 reads TGTGCCAGCAGTTCAGGGAGCTCAGATACGCAGTATTTT.

The rearrangement uses TRBV5-1 and TRBJ1-2; D not certain. The CDR3 totals 17 residues. Trimming took off 4 bases at V and 4 bases at J, with 23 bases between the two ends. The V gene's germline CDR1 is SGHRS and CDR2 YFSETQ. The CDR3 loop is CASSPNTGPPGGYGYTF. CDR3 coding DNA: TGCGCCAGCAGCCCAAACACCGGGCCCCCGGGAGGCTATGGCTACACCTTC. Full variable domain (remainder filled in from reference TRBV5-1 and TRBJ1-2): KAGVTQTPRYLIKTRGQQVTLSCSPISGHRSVSWYQQTPGQGLQFLFEYFSETQRNKGNFPGRFSGRQFSNSRSEMNVSTLELGDSALYLCASSPNTGPPGGYGYTFGSGTRLTVV.

With regard to this clone: Germline and junction disagree at one end, which may indicate a read error. The V and J genes are TRBV25-1 and TRBJ1-3, with a tentative D call TRBD1 (5 bases). CDR1 is MGHDK and CDR2 is SYGVNS in the germline V gene. The CDR3 sequence is 14 residues long. The CDR3 DNA is TGTGCAAGCACCCTCCCAGGGTCTGGAAACACCATATATTTT. The encoded protein is CASTLPGSGNTIYF.

The CDR3 nucleotides read TGTGCCAGCAGGATGGACAGGGGACGTACCGGGGAGCTGTTTTTT. It codes for CASRMDRGRTGELFF. The V call is TRBV6-1, the J call TRBJ2-2; 9 bases align to TRBD1. Looked up from germline, CDR1 is MNHNS and CDR2 is SASEGT. With V trimmed by 6 bases and J by 5 bases, 7 bases remained unmatched. This CDR3 has 15 amino acids.

CDR3 bases: TGTGCCAGCAGCCAAGTGGCTAGCCAAAACATTCAGTACTTC. Translation: CASSQVASQNIQYF. This chain joins TRBV14 and TRBJ2-4; D may be TRBD2 (5 bases). Germline CDR1 and CDR2: SGHDN and FVKESK. This CDR3 has 14 amino acids. Trimming pared 1 base from V and 5 bases from J, leaving 9 bases between.

This clone was seen more than once but under ten times. The chain carries TRBV6-1 and TRBJ2-5; TRBD2 matches 9 bases. V gave up 4 bases and J gave up 0 bases; unmatched junction bases: 18. Germline V gives CDR1 MNHNS, CDR2 SASEGT. CDR3 length: 20 amino acids. The CDR3 bases are TGTGCCAGCAGTGCGAAGGTTCTAGCTGGCGCGGGAGGGTACCAAGAGACCCAGTACTTC. Its translation is CASSAKVLAGAGGYQETQYF.

The V and J genes are TRBV5-6 and TRBJ2-1; D is perhaps TRBD1 or TRBD2 (5 bases each). The ends were cut back, 6 bases at V and 4 bases at J, with 17 bases in the middle. CDR3 size: 15 residues. Germline assignment: CDR1 SGHDT and CDR2 YYEEEE. The DNA of the CDR3 is TGTGCCAGCACCCCTGAGTGGGGGATATACAATGAGCAGTTCTTC. Translation: CASTPEWGIYNEQFF.

V usage is TRBV28 and J usage is TRBJ2-7; 13 bases match TRBD2. Germline lookup yields CDR1 MDHEN and CDR2 SYDVKM. The V segment lost 3 bases and the J segment 6 bases; nucleotides outside the gene matches: 14. This CDR3 spans 18 amino acids. The CDR3 DNA reads as TGTGCCAGCAGTTTTTGGACTAGCGGGAGTAATCGCGGGTCCGAGCAGTACTTC. It translates to CASSFWTSGSNRGSEQYF.

V usage is TRBV6-5 and J usage is TRBJ2-1; TRBD1 matches 12 bases. Losses at the gene ends were 2 bases for V and 14 bases for J; bases not matched to a gene: 7. The CDR3 runs to 14 residues. Germline CDR1 is MNHEY and CDR2 is SVGAGI. The CDR3 spells CASSYTGQGATKFF. CDR3 nucleotide sequence: TGTGCCAGCAGTTACACGGGACAGGGGGCTACTAAGTTCTTC.

This chain links TRBV18 with TRBJ1-1; the D gene is possibly TRBD1 (6 bases). Germline V gene lookup returns CDR1 KGHSH and CDR2 LQKENI. The CDR3 is 15 residues long. V lost 1 base, J lost 0 bases, and 9 bases lay in between. The CDR3 DNA reads TGTGCCAGCTCACCACGGACAGTTATGAACACTGAAGCTTTCTTT. Amino acids: CASSPRTVMNTEAFF.

The chain couples TRBV7-9 to TRBJ1-2; D is undetermined. Looked up from germline, CDR1 is SEHNR and CDR2 is FQNEAQ (reference sequence). V lost 5 bases and J 2 bases, leaving 9 bases between the germline ends. The CDR3 sequence is 13 residues long. This chain's CDR3 is CASSRGENYGYTF. The CDR3 nucleotides read TGTGCCAGCAGCCGTGGGGAAAACTATGGCTACACCTTC.

The rearrangement links TRBV27 to TRBJ2-3, with D possibly matching TRBD1 (5 bases). V was pared by 3 bases and J by 1 base, with 8 bases between. The length of the CDR3 is 14 residues. CDR1 and CDR2 (germline): MNHEY, SMNVEV (reference sequence). This CDR3 reads CASSLDKGTDTQYF. CDR3 nucleotide sequence: TGTGCCAGCAGTTTGGACAAGGGCACAGATACGCAGTATTTT.

V is TRBV7-2 and J is TRBJ1-5, with D perhaps matching TRBD1 (5 bases). CDR3 size: 13 residues. Germline lookup yields CDR1 SGHTA and CDR2 FQGNSA. V shed 1 base and J shed 6 bases, with 7 bases lying between them. This chain's CDR3 is CASSLEQGQPQHF. The DNA of the CDR3 is TGTGCCAGCAGCTTAGAGCAGGGTCAGCCCCAGCATTTT.

The V gene is TRBV5-6, the J gene TRBJ2-2; D not resolved. CDR1 is SGHDT, CDR2 YYEEEE, per germline. The V end lost 0 bases, the J end lost 6 bases, and 9 bases lay between the germline ends. This CDR3 is 14 amino acids long. The CDR3 region is CASSLGENPGELFF. The CDR3, as DNA: TGTGCCAGCAGCTTGGGAGAGAATCCCGGGGAGCTGTTTTTT.

The chain links TRBV9 to TRBJ2-3; no reliable D call. Germline CDR1 is SGDLS and CDR2 is YYNGEE. The CDR3 covers 15 residues. V lost 0 bases to trimming and J lost 0 bases, with 8 bases between them. The CDR3 DNA is TGTGCCAGCAGCGTAGCATACATTAGCACAGATACGCAGTATTTT. Amino acid sequence: CASSVAYISTDTQYF.

J is TRBJ1-1 and V is TRBV25-1; no clear D. Germline V gene lookup returns CDR1 MGHDK and CDR2 SYGVNS. The CDR3 sequence is 16 residues long. Trimming removed 1 base at V and 6 bases at J, with 18 bases between. CDR3 residues: CASSESGSWVRPEAFF. The CDR3 nucleotides are TGTGCCAGCAGTGAATCCGGGAGTTGGGTCCGGCCTGAAGCTTTCTTT. Full variable domain (remainder filled in from reference TRBV25-1 and TRBJ1-1): EADIYQTPRYLVIGTGKKITLECSQTMGHDKMYWYQQDPGMELHLIHYSYGVNSTEKGDLSSESTVSRIRTEHFPLTLESARPSHTSQYLCASSESGSWVRPEAFFGQGTRLTVV.

The chain has TRBV7-3 and TRBJ2-3; D gene uncertain. The CDR3 has 13 amino acids. Trimming shortened V by 0 bases and J by 3 bases, and 4 bases separated the two germline ends. Germline assignment: CDR1 SGHTA and CDR2 FQGTGA. CDR3 loop: CASSLTGTDTQYF. CDR3 DNA sequence: TGTGCCAGCAGCTTAACAGGGACAGATACGCAGTATTTT.

This chain links TRBV28 with TRBJ2-7; 7 bases map to TRBD1. The CDR3 loop spans 12 amino acids. Unmatched junction bases numbered 6, after V lost 6 bases and J lost 7 bases. The germline gives CDR1 MDHEN, CDR2 SYDVKM. As DNA, the CDR3 is TGTGCCAGCAGCCTGAGGACAGGAGAGCAGTACTTC. It encodes CASSLRTGEQYF.

The chain has TRBV5-1 and TRBJ2-1; 14 nucleotides align to TRBD2. With V trimmed by 3 bases and J by 6 bases, 2 bases remained unmatched. Germline loops: CDR1 SGHRS, CDR2 YFSETQ. The CDR3 runs to 15 residues. The CDR3 nucleotides are TGCGCCAGCAGCTCGGGACTAGCGGGGGTCAATGAGCAGTTCTTC. This sequence encodes CASSSGLAGVNEQFF.

The genes are TRBV11-2 and TRBJ2-7, with no clear D. From germline, CDR1 is SGHAT and CDR2 FQNNGV. V lost 1 base and J 7 bases, leaving 5 bases between the germline ends. The CDR3 totals 11 residues. DNA for the CDR3: TGTGCCAGCAGCTTAGGTCCGGAGCAGTACTTC. This encodes CASSLGPEQYF.

This chain uses TRBV28 with TRBJ2-7; 12 bases align to TRBD2. CDR1 is MDHEN, CDR2 SYDVKM, per germline. Unmatched junction bases numbered 3, after V lost 5 bases and J lost 4 bases. The CDR3 extends over 14 amino acids. This chain's CDR3 is CASSGTSGFYEQYF. The CDR3 nucleotides are TGTGCCAGCAGTGGGACTAGCGGGTTTTACGAGCAGTACTTC.

The V gene is TRBV6-5, the J gene TRBJ2-7; D perhaps matches TRBD1 (5 bases). The CDR3 is 15 residues long. Deletions cut 0 bases from V and 0 bases from J, with 9 bases between. CDR1 and CDR2 from the germline V gene are MNHEY and SVGAGI. CDR3 in amino acids: CASSYSRQGSYEQYF. DNA for the CDR3: TGTGCCAGCAGTTACTCGAGGCAGGGCTCCTACGAGCAGTACTTC.

The chain is built from TRBV11-3 and TRBJ1-2; no reliable D call. Trimming stripped 1 base from V and 3 bases from J, with 6 bases between. This CDR3 is built from 13 residues. Germline CDR1 reads SGHNT; CDR2 reads YENEEA. The CDR3 sequence: CASSLGNYYGYTF. CDR3 bases: TGTGCCAGCAGCTTAGGCAACTACTATGGCTACACCTTC.

This sequence joins TRBV7-3 and TRBJ1-1, with D unclear. There are 14 residues in the CDR3. The germline V gene encodes CDR1 SGHTA and CDR2 FQGTGA. V lost 0 bases and J 1 base, leaving 6 bases between the germline ends. The CDR3, as DNA: TGTGCCAGCAGCTTAACGGTAGAGAACACTGAAGCTTTCTTT. This sequence encodes CASSLTVENTEAFF.